One and the same sample provided the 4 T cell receptor beta chains below, sequenced in a study of regulatory T cells in long-lasting Graves disease. Libraries of TCR beta came from iRepertoire HTBI primers plus Arm-PCR of CDR3 regions. TCRdb itself ran the multiplex PCR reads through MiXCR, one entry per CDR3 protein. The table lists 420,000 or so distinct CDR3 sequences, less than 20% of them singletons. Time point denoted: newly diagnosed GD, antithyroid drugs for less than 3 months. From PBMCs, RNA was extracted and then used to make the TCR library. These data were also reused for a study on T cells in Graves' hyperthyroidism and ophthalmopathy.

The specimen comprised peripheral blood mononuclear cells (PBMCs), sampled at new diagnosis, from a patient treated with antithyroid drugs. The receptors here all came from a woman aged 18-29 years with Graves disease.

This clonotype was counted many times. This rearrangement joins TRBV5-1 to TRBJ2-3; D ambiguous. The CDR3 totals 13 residues. The germline V gene encodes CDR1 SGHRS and CDR2 YFSETQ. V gave up 4 bases and J gave up 4 bases, with 10 bases separating them. The CDR3 region is CASSPSVADTQYF. The CDR3 DNA is TGCGCCAGCAGCCCGTCTGTGGCAGATACGCAGTATTTT.

This clonotype occurred many times. This chain joins TRBV7-2 and TRBJ2-7; unclear D gene. CDR1 and CDR2 from the germline V gene are SGHTA and FQGNSA. The CDR3 sequence is 14 residues long. The germline V and J ends were trimmed by 2 bases and 1 base, with 9 bases remaining between them. Written as DNA, the CDR3 is TGTGCCAGCAGCTTAATGCGGTTTTCCTACGAGCAGTACTTC. Its translation is CASSLMRFSYEQYF.

V gene TRBV29-1 combines with J gene TRBJ2-5; tentatively, D is TRBD1 or TRBD2 (6 bases each). This CDR3 has 15 residues. V was cut by 7 bases and J by 3 bases, with 21 bases left in between. The germline gives CDR1 SQVTM, CDR2 ANQGSEA. CDR3: CSARGQGRAKETQYF. DNA of the CDR3: TGCAGCGCCCGGGGGCAGGGGCGGGCCAAAGAGACCCAGTACTTC. The whole variable domain, remainder taken from reference TRBV29-1 and TRBJ2-5, is SAVISQKPSRDICQRGTSLTIQCQVDSQVTMMFWYRQQPGQSLTLIATANQGSEATYESGFVIDKFPISRPNLTFSTLTVSNMSPEDSSIYLCSARGQGRAKETQYFGPGTRLLVL.

This clonotype was recorded many times. This rearrangement joins TRBV3-1 to TRBJ1-2, with D possibly being TRBD1 (6 bases). The germline gives CDR1 LGHDT, CDR2 YNNKEL (reference sequence). V lost 2 bases, J lost 6 bases, and 13 bases lay in between. This CDR3 has 14 residues. CDR3 bases: TGTGCCAGCAGCCAAATGGCGGGGGCGAATGGCTACACCTTC. Residues: CASSQMAGANGYTF.